This TCR beta chain was sequenced for a study of blood T cell repertoires in COVID-19. Clones were read by immunoSEQ multiplex PCR, and TCRdb kept only the in-frame ones, dropping some. The sample has over 250,000 clones; around 90% are singletons. The CDR3 length is 18 residues. V lost 4 bases to trimming and J lost 6 bases, with 25 bases between them. Germline CDR1 and CDR2: SGHRS and YFSETQ. The specimen was peripheral blood. The chain recombines TRBV5-1 with TRBJ2-2; D is perhaps TRBD1 (7 bases). The TCR comes from a man in his 60s who had recovered from COVID-19. This CDR3 is CASSGIAGGPLVSGELFF. DNA for the CDR3: TGCGCCAGCAGCGGAATAGCAGGGGGGCCCCTAGTCTCCGGGGAGCTGTTTTTT. Drawing the rest from reference TRBV5-1 and TRBJ2-2, the complete variable domain is KAGVTQTPRYLIKTRGQQVTLSCSPISGHRSVSWYQQTPGQGLQFLFEYFSETQRNKGNFPGRFSGRQFSNSRSEMNVSTLELGDSALYLCASSGIAGGPLVSGELFFGEGSRLTVL.